The rows below give T cell receptor beta chains drawn from one sample of a study of cytomegalovirus exposure and HLA in healthy donors. Measured with immunoSEQ multiplex PCR; TCRdb has only the in-frame clones, and not every one. The table shows under 250,000 clones, with around four fifths occurring only once. Input material: PBMCs. These receptor sequences come from a boy younger than 18 in good health and CMV-seronegative. Both conserved end residues are part of each CDR3. The order of the fields is V gene, clone size, J gene, D gene, CDR3 protein, CDR3 DNA. D genes are given only for firm matches. Clone size, where shown, is once, few, many, or a class for clones that have expanded.

V: TRBV27; size: NA; J: TRBJ2-7; D: TRBD1; CDR3: CASSFSRTGTGATYEQYF; DNA: TGTGCCAGCAGTTTCTCCAGAACCGGGACAGGGGCCACCTACGAGCAGTACTTC
V: TRBV4-1; size: NA; J: TRBJ2-7; D: NA; CDR3: CASSQGSGSSYEQYF; DNA: TGCGCCAGCAGCCAAGGGAGCGGGTCCTCCTACGAGCAGTACTTC
V: TRBV9; size: NA; J: TRBJ2-5; D: TRBD1; CDR3: CASSGYRGQETQYF; DNA: TGTGCCAGCAGCGGATACAGGGGCCAAGAGACCCAGTACTTC
V: TRBV7-8; size: NA; J: TRBJ2-1; D: TRBD2; CDR3: CASSRAGASYNEQFF; DNA: TGTGCCAGCAGCAGAGCGGGGGCCTCCTACAATGAGCAGTTCTTC
V: TRBV4-1; size: NA; J: TRBJ2-7; D: TRBD1; CDR3: CASSFETGGHYEQYF; DNA: TGCGCCAGCAGCTTCGAGACAGGGGGCCACTACGAGCAGTACTTC
V: TRBV19; size: few; J: TRBJ2-7; D: TRBD1; CDR3: CASSTIDRGGYEQYF; DNA: TGTGCCAGTAGTACCATAGACAGGGGTGGGTACGAGCAGTACTTC
V: TRBV6-6; size: few; J: TRBJ1-6; D: NA; CDR3: CASSYGGVGNNSPLHF; DNA: TGTGCCAGCAGTTACGGAGGGGTCGGGAATAATTCACCCCTCCACTTT
V: TRBV30; size: NA; J: TRBJ1-1; D: NA; CDR3: CAWSGQGRGTEAFF; DNA: TGTGCCTGGAGTGGGCAGGGGAGAGGCACTGAAGCTTTCTTT
V: TRBV6-5; size: NA; J: TRBJ2-6; D: TRBD1; CDR3: CASSYRGQRNVLTF; DNA: TGTGCCAGCAGTTACAGGGGACAGCGCAACGTCCTGACTTTC
V: TRBV6-5; size: NA; J: TRBJ2-3; D: TRBD1; CDR3: CASSSYRGRVTDTQYF; DNA: TGTGCCAGCAGTTCTTACAGGGGGCGAGTCACAGATACGCAGTATTTT
V: TRBV18; size: few; J: TRBJ2-7; D: NA; CDR3: CASSRLDYEQYF; DNA: TGTGCCAGCTCACGACTAGATTACGAGCAGTACTTC
V: TRBV11-3; size: NA; J: TRBJ1-3; D: NA; CDR3: CASSYNRISGNTIYF; DNA: TGTGCCAGCAGCTACAACAGGATCTCTGGAAACACCATATATTTT
V: TRBV28; size: NA; J: TRBJ1-1; D: NA; CDR3: CASTTLTANTEAFF; DNA: TGTGCCAGCACAACCTTGACAGCGAACACTGAAGCTTTCTTT
V: TRBV30; size: NA; J: TRBJ2-2; D: TRBD1; CDR3: CAWSSLIRGQVAGELFF; DNA: TGTGCCTGGAGTTCCTTAATCAGGGGGCAAGTAGCCGGGGAGCTGTTTTTT
V: TRBV5-6; size: NA; J: TRBJ2-3; D: TRBD2; CDR3: CATHGGGVSASGIATQYF; DNA: TGTGCCACCCACGGGGGAGGGGTATCCGCTAGCGGGATCGCTACGCAGTATTTT
V: TRBV7-2; size: NA; J: TRBJ2-7; D: TRBD2; CDR3: CASSLTGTSGGADEQYF; DNA: TGTGCCAGCAGCTTAACCGGGACTAGCGGGGGGGCCGACGAGCAGTACTTC
V: TRBV18; size: NA; J: TRBJ1-4; D: TRBD1; CDR3: CASATGGGEKLFF; DNA: TGTGCCAGCGCGACAGGGGGAGGTGAAAAACTGTTTTTT
V: TRBV27; size: NA; J: TRBJ1-2; D: TRBD1; CDR3: CASSLSVLGTGDGYTF; DNA: TGTGCCAGCAGTTTATCTGTTCTCGGGACAGGGGATGGCTACACCTTC
V: TRBV6-6; size: NA; J: TRBJ2-7; D: TRBD2; CDR3: CAAAMTSGGAYEQYF; DNA: TGTGCCGCGGCCATGACTAGCGGGGGGGCCTACGAGCAGTACTTC
V: TRBV27; size: few; J: TRBJ2-7; D: NA; CDR3: CASSLGHNFYEQYF; DNA: TGTGCCAGCAGTTTGGGACACAACTTCTACGAGCAGTACTTC
V: TRBV7-3; size: NA; J: TRBJ2-1; D: TRBD2; CDR3: CASSVLGAGGLYEQFF; DNA: TGTGCCAGCAGCGTTTTAGGTGCGGGGGGGCTCTACGAGCAGTTCTTC
V: TRBV7-9; size: NA; J: TRBJ1-3; D: NA; CDR3: CASSSAGVGNTIYF; DNA: TGTGCCAGCAGCTCGGCCGGGGTCGGAAACACCATATATTTT
V: TRBV5-4; size: NA; J: TRBJ2-2; D: TRBD2; CDR3: CASSPTSGGANGELFF; DNA: TGTGCCAGCAGCCCCACTAGCGGGGGGGCCAACGGGGAGCTGTTTTTT
V: TRBV27; size: NA; J: TRBJ2-3; D: NA; CDR3: CASIDSRYADTQYF; DNA: TGTGCCAGCATAGATTCTCGGTACGCAGATACGCAGTATTTT
V: TRBV11-3; size: NA; J: TRBJ2-1; D: NA; CDR3: CASSDGGTQFF; DNA: TGTGCCAGCAGCGATGGAGGGACCCAGTTCTTC
V: TRBV5-1; size: NA; J: TRBJ1-6; D: TRBD1; CDR3: CASSRTGEGSPLHF; DNA: TGCGCCAGCAGCCGGACAGGGGAAGGTTCACCCCTCCACTTT
V: TRBV5-6; size: NA; J: TRBJ2-7; D: NA; CDR3: CASTYGVTTYEQYF; DNA: TGTGCCAGCACCTACGGGGTCACCACCTACGAGCAGTACTTC
V: TRBV27; size: NA; J: TRBJ1-5; D: TRBD1; CDR3: CASSLGQTRLQPQHF; DNA: TGTGCCAGCAGTTTGGGACAGACCCGGCTTCAGCCCCAGCATTTT
V: TRBV9; size: once; J: TRBJ2-5; D: NA; CDR3: CVSSLGGRQETQYF; DNA: TGTGTCAGCAGCCTGGGGGGGCGGCAAGAGACCCAGTACTTC
V: TRBV6-1; size: NA; J: TRBJ2-1; D: TRBD2; CDR3: CASSVLAGGPREQFF; DNA: TGTGCCAGCAGTGTACTAGCGGGGGGCCCCCGAGAGCAGTTCTTC
V: TRBV30; size: NA; J: TRBJ1-3; D: NA; CDR3: CAWRLGLLVPQNSGNTIYF; DNA: TGTGCCTGGCGACTTGGACTTCTGGTTCCCCAAAACTCTGGAAACACCATATATTTT
V: TRBV7-8; size: NA; J: TRBJ1-1; D: TRBD1; CDR3: CASSWTGGWNTEAFF; DNA: TGTGCCAGCAGCTGGACAGGGGGCTGGAACACTGAAGCTTTCTTT
V: TRBV5-1; size: NA; J: TRBJ2-5; D: TRBD2; CDR3: CASSLAGGLAAGQETQYF; DNA: TGCGCCAGCAGCTTGGCCGGGGGACTAGCGGCTGGTCAAGAGACCCAGTACTTC
V: TRBV9; size: NA; J: TRBJ1-1; D: NA; CDR3: CASSVGTHTEAFF; DNA: TGTGCCAGCAGCGTTGGCACCCACACTGAAGCTTTCTTT
V: TRBV27; size: NA; J: TRBJ2-1; D: NA; CDR3: CASSLRAQRRGSYNEQFF; DNA: TGTGCCAGCAGTTTAAGGGCCCAGAGGAGGGGATCCTACAATGAGCAGTTCTTC
V: TRBV2; size: NA; J: TRBJ2-7; D: NA; CDR3: CASSEWPYGTEESSYEQYF; DNA: TGTGCCAGCAGTGAATGGCCTTATGGTACGGAGGAATCTTCCTACGAGCAGTACTTC
V: TRBV9; size: NA; J: TRBJ2-5; D: TRBD2; CDR3: CASSVEFAGGPPETQYF; DNA: TGTGCCAGCAGCGTAGAATTCGCGGGAGGGCCCCCAGAGACCCAGTACTTC
V: TRBV11-2; size: once; J: TRBJ2-2; D: NA; CDR3: CASRVAGTGELFF; DNA: TGTGCCAGCAGGGTGGCGGGGACCGGGGAGCTGTTTTTT
V: TRBV4-1; size: once; J: TRBJ2-5; D: NA; CDR3: CASSQFSRGKQETQYF; DNA: TGCGCCAGCAGCCAATTCTCTCGGGGGAAACAAGAGACCCAGTACTTC
V: TRBV5-5; size: NA; J: TRBJ2-7; D: NA; CDR3: CASSFQGKSEQYF; DNA: TGTGCCAGCAGCTTTCAGGGAAAATCCGAGCAGTACTTC
V: TRBV5-1; size: NA; J: TRBJ2-7; D: TRBD2; CDR3: CASSPSGLAGDEQYF; DNA: TGCGCCAGCAGCCCCTCCGGACTAGCGGGAGACGAGCAGTACTTC
V: TRBV5-1; size: NA; J: TRBJ1-1; D: TRBD1; CDR3: CASSEGQGAQAFF; DNA: TGCGCCAGCAGCGAGGGACAGGGGGCGCAAGCTTTCTTT
V: TRBV6-6; size: once; J: TRBJ2-7; D: NA; CDR3: CASSTGGSEYF; DNA: TGTGCCAGCAGTACCGGGGGTTCGGAGTACTTC
V: TRBV6-1; size: NA; J: TRBJ2-3; D: NA; CDR3: CASSEGQGYTQYF; DNA: TGTGCCAGCAGTGAAGGGCAGGGATATACGCAGTATTTT
V: TRBV7-6; size: NA; J: TRBJ1-1; D: NA; CDR3: CASSPIGLSHTEAFF; DNA: TGTGCCAGCAGTCCCATCGGGTTAAGTCACACTGAAGCTTTCTTT